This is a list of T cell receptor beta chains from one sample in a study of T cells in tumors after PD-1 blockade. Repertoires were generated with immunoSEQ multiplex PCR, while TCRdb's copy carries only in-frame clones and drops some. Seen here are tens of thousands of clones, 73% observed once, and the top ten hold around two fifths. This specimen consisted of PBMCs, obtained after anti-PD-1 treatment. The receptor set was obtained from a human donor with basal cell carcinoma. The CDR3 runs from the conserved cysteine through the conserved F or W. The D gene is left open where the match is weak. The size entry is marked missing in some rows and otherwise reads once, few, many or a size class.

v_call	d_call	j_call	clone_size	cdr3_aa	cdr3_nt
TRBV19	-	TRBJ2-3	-	CASSISAGGRDTQYF	TGTGCCAGTAGTATCTCAGCAGGGGGGCGAGATACGCAGTATTTT
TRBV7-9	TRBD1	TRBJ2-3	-	CASSSTGTGFDTQYF	TGTGCCAGCAGCTCCACCGGGACAGGGTTTGATACGCAGTATTTT
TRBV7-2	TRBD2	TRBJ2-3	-	CASSLAATSGGAKSHTQYF	TGTGCCAGCAGCTTAGCGGCGACTAGCGGGGGGGCCAAATCGCATACGCAGTATTTT
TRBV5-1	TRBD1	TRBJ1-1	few	CASSSTGTGGYGDTEAFF	TGCGCCAGCAGCTCCACTGGGACAGGGGGTTATGGGGACACTGAAGCTTTCTTT
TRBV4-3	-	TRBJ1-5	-	CASSQEYAQPQHF	TGCGCCAGCAGCCAAGAATACGCTCAGCCCCAGCATTTT
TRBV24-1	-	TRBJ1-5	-	CATSAGDTSNQPQHF	TGTGCCACCAGTGCCGGGGACACTTCCAATCAGCCCCAGCATTTT
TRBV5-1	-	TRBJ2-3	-	CASSFENRKADTQYF	TGCGCCAGCAGCTTCGAGAACAGAAAGGCAGATACGCAGTATTTT
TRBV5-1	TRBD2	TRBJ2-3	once	CASSLEGLATPVSTDTQYF	TGCGCCAGCAGCTTGGAGGGACTAGCCACTCCCGTTAGCACAGATACGCAGTATTTT
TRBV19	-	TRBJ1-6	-	CASAHSVFMRRGSSYNSPLHF	TGTGCCAGTGCCCACTCAGTTTTTATGAGGAGAGGAAGCTCCTATAATTCACCCCTCCACTTT
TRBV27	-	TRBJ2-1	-	CASSIRPRVGWDNEQFF	TGTGCCAGCAGTATTCGCCCGAGGGTGGGTTGGGACAATGAGCAGTTCTTC
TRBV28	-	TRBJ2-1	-	CASKVAEEQFF	TGTGCCAGTAAAGTCGCGGAAGAGCAGTTCTTC
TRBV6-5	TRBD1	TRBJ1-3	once	CASSMDRGAGNTIYF	TGTGCCAGCAGTATGGACAGGGGTGCAGGAAACACCATATATTTT
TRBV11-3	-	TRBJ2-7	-	CASSLGDRRDPPYEQYF	TGTGCCAGCAGCCTTGGGGACCGCCGGGACCCCCCCTACGAGCAGTACTTC
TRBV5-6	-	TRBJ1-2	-	CASSLEVNYGYTF	TGTGCCAGCAGCTTGGAGGTTAACTATGGCTACACCTTC
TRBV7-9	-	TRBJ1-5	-	CASSLRRTRNQPQHF	TGTGCCAGCAGCTTACGCAGAACCCGCAATCAGCCCCAGCATTTT
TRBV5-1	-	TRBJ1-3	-	CASSLDPGNTIYF	TGCGCCAGCAGCTTGGACCCTGGAAACACCATATATTTT
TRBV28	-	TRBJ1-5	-	CASSPPGEGQPQHF	TGTGCCAGCAGTCCCCCGGGGGAGGGCCAGCCCCAGCATTTT
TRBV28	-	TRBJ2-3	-	CASSLLPSPGYF	TGTGCCAGCAGTTTATTACCCAGTCCCGGGTATTTT
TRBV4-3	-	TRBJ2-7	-	CASSQDLSQYEQYF	TGCGCCAGCAGCCAAGATCTTTCACAGTACGAGCAGTACTTC
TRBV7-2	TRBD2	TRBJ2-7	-	CASSFGLAGVYEQYF	TGTGCCAGCAGCTTCGGACTAGCGGGAGTCTACGAGCAGTACTTC
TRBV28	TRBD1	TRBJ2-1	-	CASIKDRLYNEQFF	TGTGCCAGCATAAAGGACAGGCTCTACAATGAGCAGTTCTTC
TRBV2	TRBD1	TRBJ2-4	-	CASSEGDRGINIQYF	TGTGCCAGCAGTGAGGGGGACAGGGGCATAAACATTCAGTACTTC
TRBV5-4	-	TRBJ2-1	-	CASSLEVGRAGEQFF	TGTGCCAGCAGCTTGGAGGTGGGGCGGGCCGGGGAGCAGTTCTTC
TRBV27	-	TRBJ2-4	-	CASSFLGLAKNIQYF	TGTGCCAGCAGTTTTCTGGGTTTGGCCAAAAACATTCAGTACTTC
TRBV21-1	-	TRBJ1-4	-	CASSKPGQTGGNEKLFF	TGTGCCAGCAGCAAACCGGGACAGACTGGAGGTAATGAAAAACTGTTTTTT
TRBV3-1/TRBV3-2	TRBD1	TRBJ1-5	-	CASSLGRGLGNQPQHF	TGTGCCAGCAGCCTCGGCAGGGGGCTCGGGAATCAGCCCCAGCATTTT
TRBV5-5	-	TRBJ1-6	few	CASSLAESPLHF	TGTGCCAGCAGCCTTGCCGAGTCACCCCTCCACTTT
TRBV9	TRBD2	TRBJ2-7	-	CASSVARTSGRAPYDEQYF	TGTGCCAGCAGCGTAGCCCGGACTAGCGGGAGGGCCCCCTACGACGAGCAGTACTTC
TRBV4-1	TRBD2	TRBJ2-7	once	CASSRVAGENYEQYF	TGCGCCAGCTCCCGCGTAGCGGGAGAAAACTACGAGCAGTACTTC
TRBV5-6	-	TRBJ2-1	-	CASSSPRRSSYNEQFF	TGTGCCAGCAGCTCACCCCGGCGGAGCTCCTACAATGAGCAGTTCTTC
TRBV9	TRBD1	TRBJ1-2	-	CASSVERGAGQGASYTF	TGTGCCAGCAGCGTAGAAAGGGGTGCGGGACAGGGGGCGAGCTACACCTTC
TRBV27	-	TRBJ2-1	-	CASRIGGSSYNEQFF	TGTGCCAGCAGGATAGGAGGGAGCTCCTACAATGAGCAGTTCTTC
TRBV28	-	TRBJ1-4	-	CASTAARIDTDNEKLFF	TGTGCCAGCACCGCCGCAAGGATCGACACCGATAATGAAAAACTGTTTTTT
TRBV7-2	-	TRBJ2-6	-	CASSLGPPSGSGANVLTF	TGTGCCAGCAGCTTAGGCCCCCCGTCGGGCTCTGGGGCCAACGTCCTGACTTTC
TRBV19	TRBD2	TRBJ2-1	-	CASSISLAGGPFSEQFF	TGTGCCAGTAGTATCTCGCTAGCGGGAGGGCCTTTTAGTGAGCAGTTCTTC
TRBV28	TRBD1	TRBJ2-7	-	CASSSERDRGNGYEQYF	TGTGCCAGCAGTTCCGAACGGGACAGGGGGAACGGGTACGAGCAGTACTTC
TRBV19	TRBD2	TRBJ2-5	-	CASSIGWTSGQETQYF	TGTGCCAGTAGTATAGGTTGGACTAGCGGGCAAGAGACCCAGTACTTC
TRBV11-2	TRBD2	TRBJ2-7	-	CASSPRLAGGPRPYEQYF	TGTGCCAGCAGTCCAAGACTAGCGGGGGGGCCACGTCCCTACGAGCAGTACTTC
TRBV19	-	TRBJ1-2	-	CASSPWDRGSYTF	TGTGCCAGTAGTCCTTGGGACCGAGGGAGCTACACCTTC
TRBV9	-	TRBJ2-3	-	CASSVEPGQFTDTQYF	TGTGCCAGCAGCGTAGAGCCAGGACAGTTCACAGATACGCAGTATTTT
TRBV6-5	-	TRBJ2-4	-	CASRALGGIQYF	TGTGCCAGCAGAGCTTTAGGGGGCATTCAGTACTTC
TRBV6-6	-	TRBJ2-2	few	CASSYVLGQITGELFF	TGTGCCAGCAGTTACGTTTTAGGGCAGATCACCGGGGAGCTGTTTTTT
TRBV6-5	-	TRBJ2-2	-	CASSQLQGFTGELFF	TGTGCCAGCAGTCAACTACAGGGTTTTACCGGGGAGCTGTTTTTT
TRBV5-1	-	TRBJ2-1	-	CASSLAQAEGDEQFF	TGCGCCAGCAGCTTGGCACAGGCCGAGGGAGATGAGCAGTTCTTC
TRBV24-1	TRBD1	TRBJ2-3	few	CATSDSSQVGQGTDTQYF	TGTGCCACCAGTGATTCCTCTCAAGTTGGACAGGGGACAGATACGCAGTATTTT
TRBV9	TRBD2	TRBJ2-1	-	CASSVAYGGRSGNEQFF	TGTGCCAGCAGCGTAGCTTACGGCGGGAGATCTGGGAATGAGCAGTTCTTC
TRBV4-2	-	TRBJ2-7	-	CASSQSRGGNEQYF	TGTGCCAGCAGCCAATCCCGAGGGGGGAACGAGCAGTACTTC
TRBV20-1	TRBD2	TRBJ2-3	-	CSASASGGSDTQYF	TGCAGTGCTAGTGCTAGCGGGGGGTCCGATACGCAGTATTTT
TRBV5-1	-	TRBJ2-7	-	CASSRLSGGYEQYF	TGCGCCAGCAGTCGACTATCCGGGGGCTACGAGCAGTACTTC
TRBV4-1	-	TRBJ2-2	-	CASSQVQSGRNGELFF	TGCGCCAGCAGCCAAGTTCAAAGCGGGCGTAACGGGGAGCTGTTTTTT